This T cell receptor beta chain was recorded in a study of T cell repertoires in cytomegalovirus infection. Via MiXCR, TCRdb re-called the reads, giving one row per CDR3 protein. The table lists 150,000 to 200,000 distinct CDR3 sequences, 28% of them singletons, with about 31% in the top ten. The clonotype originates from a human donor in good health (CMV status not recorded). Some clones in this sample may be carry-over from other donors' samples. Material: PBMCs.

Here the CDR3 DNA reads TGTGCCAGCAGTAAGGGCCTGGAAGAGACCCAGTACTTC. Amino acids: CASSKGLEETQYF. This sequence joins TRBV12-3 or TRBV12-4 and TRBJ2-5; D gene uncertain. V lost 5 bases to trimming and J lost 3 bases, with 10 bases between them. The CDR3 is made up of 13 amino acids.